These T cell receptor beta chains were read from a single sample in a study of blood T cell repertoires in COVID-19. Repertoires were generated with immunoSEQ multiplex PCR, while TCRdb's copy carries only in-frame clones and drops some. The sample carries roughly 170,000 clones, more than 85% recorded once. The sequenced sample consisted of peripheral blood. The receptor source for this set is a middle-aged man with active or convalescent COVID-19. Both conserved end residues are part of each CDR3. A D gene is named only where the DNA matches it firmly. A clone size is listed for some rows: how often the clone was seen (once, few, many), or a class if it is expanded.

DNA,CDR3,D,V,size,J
TGTGCCAGCAGTTCGGGGATAGAGACCCAGTACTTC,CASSSGIETQYF,NA,TRBV12-3/TRBV12-4,NA,TRBJ2-5
TGTGCCACCAGTGATACCCTAGCGGGGGAGACCCAGTACTTC,CATSDTLAGETQYF,TRBD2,TRBV24-1,NA,TRBJ2-5
TGTGCCAGCAGCCCTACAGCCCGCACAGATACGCAGTATTTT,CASSPTARTDTQYF,NA,TRBV3-1/TRBV3-2,NA,TRBJ2-3
TGTGCCAGCAGTTTACCCCCGGCGGGTGATACGCAGTATTTT,CASSLPPAGDTQYF,NA,TRBV28,NA,TRBJ2-3
TGTGCCAGCAGACCCCGAGGACTTCAGAACGGAAACATTCAGTACTTC,CASRPRGLQNGNIQYF,NA,TRBV5-6,NA,TRBJ2-4
TGCGCCAGCAGCCAAGTGGGGAAAGGGGCAGATACGCAGTATTTT,CASSQVGKGADTQYF,NA,TRBV4-1,NA,TRBJ2-3
TGTGCCAGCAGCACCCCGGACAGACAGGTCTCTGGAAACACCATATATTTT,CASSTPDRQVSGNTIYF,NA,TRBV5-4,NA,TRBJ1-3
TGTGCCAGCAGTTACCCGCTCCGACAGGGCTCTCAGCCCCAGCATTTT,CASSYPLRQGSQPQHF,TRBD1,TRBV6-5,NA,TRBJ1-5
TGTGCCAGCAGCCATAAACGCTCCGGGACAGGCAATGAAAAACTGTTTTTT,CASSHKRSGTGNEKLFF,TRBD1,TRBV4-2,NA,TRBJ1-4
TGTGCCAGCAGCGGAGATTTCCGCGGGGAGACCCAGTACTTC,CASSGDFRGETQYF,NA,TRBV9,once,TRBJ2-5
TGTGCCAGCAGTGGCCGGCGGGGGGACTCCTACGAGCAGTACTTC,CASSGRRGDSYEQYF,TRBD2,TRBV5-4,NA,TRBJ2-7
TGTGCCAGCAGTATCCACTCACAGGGGTGGGGACAAGAGACCCAGTACTTC,CASSIHSQGWGQETQYF,TRBD1,TRBV28,once,TRBJ2-5
TGTGCCAGCAGCTTAGCGAGCTCCTACGAGCAGTACTTC,CASSLASSYEQYF,NA,TRBV7-6,NA,TRBJ2-7
TGTGCCAGCAGCCAAGATCCTAGCGGCTCTGGGGAGCAGTACTTC,CASSQDPSGSGEQYF,TRBD2,TRBV4-2,once,TRBJ2-7
TGTGCCAGCAGCACATCTAGCGGGGGGGCCGTAGATACGCAGTATTTT,CASSTSSGGAVDTQYF,TRBD2,TRBV3-1/TRBV3-2,NA,TRBJ2-3
TGCAGCGTTGTCACCGGCGAGCAGTACTTC,CSVVTGEQYF,NA,TRBV29-1,NA,TRBJ2-7
TGTGCCACCAGTGACGGTTATAGCAATCAGCCCCAGCATTTT,CATSDGYSNQPQHF,NA,TRBV24-1,NA,TRBJ1-5
TGTGCTAGTCGAGAGTTTAATGAAAAACTGTTTTTT,CASREFNEKLFF,NA,TRBV12-5,NA,TRBJ1-4